This T cell receptor beta chain was obtained from a study of T cell responses to AZD1222 COVID-19 vaccine. The CDR3 is 16 amino acids. Trimming stripped 0 bases from V and 0 bases from J, with 11 bases between. Germline V gene data show CDR1 as SGHDN and CDR2 as FVKESK. Profiling relied on immunoSEQ multiplex PCR, and the TCRdb table lists in-frame clones only, not all of them. The table lists fewer than 90,000 clones, 85% to 95% of them singletons. Study results and limitations: Baseline serology detected seropositivity in only five or six AZD1222 recipients. Donors were chiefly white British, with a greater number of females, and clonal diversity was perhaps underestimated.

This clone was detected once. The target antigen is unknown. Pooling was applied to second doses at about 4 or about 12 weeks. The chain has TRBV14 and TRBJ1-1; D unclear. The sample consisted of peripheral blood, taken 28 days after the second AZD1222 dose. This receptor was identified in an adult who received the AZD1222 COVID-19 vaccine. CDR3 sequence reads: CASSQEFAVLNTEAFF. Written as DNA, the CDR3 is TGTGCCAGCAGCCAAGAATTCGCGGTTTTGAACACTGAAGCTTTCTTT.